This TCR beta chain was sequenced in a study of patients and donors after allogeneic stem cell transplantation. The germline gives CDR1 SGHTA, CDR2 FQGNSA. V was pared by 1 base and J by 6 bases, with 15 bases between. This CDR3 contains 16 residues. TCRdb recomputed calls from the RT-PCR reads with MiXCR, one row per CDR3 protein. The sample holds about a million distinct CDR3 sequences, about a sixth seen once. What was sequenced was blood, either unsorted or a sorted T cell fraction (not recorded which). The source is a human donor who was either an allogeneic HSCT recipient or a stem cell or donor lymphocyte infusion donor (not recorded which). It is not recorded whose cells these are; they may come from a transplant donor. The gene calls are TRBV7-2 and TRBJ2-2; a possible D gene is TRBD1 (5 bases). The CDR3 loop reads CASSLGRRTGPGELFF. The CDR3 bases are TGTGCCAGCAGCTTAGGGCGCCGAACAGGTCCCGGGGAGCTGTTTTTT.